The T cell receptor (beta chain) under discussion was sequenced for a study of T cells in Graves' hyperthyroidism and ophthalmopathy. V lost 7 bases to trimming and J lost 0 bases, with 12 bases between them. Germline V lookup: CDR1 SGHAT, CDR2 FQNNGV. The length of the CDR3 is 15 residues. The study, taken as a whole, reports: Most clonotypes expanded in thyroid above 0.001 were likewise present in blood.

This clonotype was seen a few times. Its target is not known. Absent ophthalmopathy progression within 18 months defined stable Graves' hyperthyroidism. RNA transcripts served as the template for amplifying TCR beta CDR3 regions. When the TCR CDR3 underwent first-round RT-PCR, the HTBI primer set was used. TCRdb reprocessed the multiplex PCR reads with MiXCR, giving one entry per CDR3 protein. The data show fewer than 400,000 distinct CDR3 sequences, about 25% seen once. This receptor was identified in a man in his fifties with Graves' hyperthyroidism. V is TRBV11-2 and J is TRBJ2-2; D gene unclear. Sequenced material: blood. CDR3: CASNPTRTNTGELFF. The DNA of the CDR3 is TGTGCCAGCAACCCCACGAGAACGAACACCGGGGAGCTGTTTTTT.